This record looks at one TCR beta chain sequence and its context. This entry is derived from a study of PD-L1 blockade in urothelial cancer. The overall study: Patients had received 0 to 3 prior chemotherapy regimens. Researchers found blood samples held a median of approximately 150,000 T cells.

The CDR3 is made up of 15 amino acids. Losses at the gene ends were 1 base for V and 4 bases for J; bases not matched to a gene: 6. The germline gives CDR1 LNHDA, CDR2 SQIVND (reference sequence). Time point indicated: peripheral blood 6 weeks after treatment start. Between 1 and 8 samples per patient were obtained, pretreatment and on-treatment. Sequenced by immunoSEQ multiplex PCR; TCRdb stores in-frame clones only, minus some. The table has approximately 30,000 clones, roughly nine tenths seen once. This clonotype was sampled from a man older than 75 with urothelial cancer. The chain couples TRBV19 to TRBJ2-7, with 8 bases aligning to TRBD2. The source was PBMCs, collected around atezolizumab (anti-PD-L1) treatment. CDR3 in DNA: TGTGCCAGTAGTATAGCCCTAGCGGGTAGGTACGAGCAGTACTTC. It codes for CASSIALAGRYEQYF. Filled out from reference TRBV19 and TRBJ2-7, the complete variable domain reads DGGITQSPKYLFRKEGQNVTLSCEQNLNHDAMYWYRQDPGQGLRLIYYSQIVNDFQKGDIAEGYSVSREKKESFPLTVTSAQKNPTAFYLCASSIALAGRYEQYFGPGTRLTVT.